This section outlines one T cell receptor (beta chain) sequence together with its context. In the sort, naive CD8 T cells were defined as CD8+CD4-CCR7+CD45RA+. Germline CDR1 SGDLS, CDR2 YYNGEE. CDR3 length equals 15 residues. Trimming cost V 7 bases and J 7 bases; bases outside gene matches: 10. The data were obtained in a study of molecular identifiers for immune sequencing clone quantification. TCR libraries were built in bulk with a published protocol and specific TCR primers. One entry per CDR3 protein, called by TCRdb with MiXCR from the PCR reads. This repertoire shows 300,000 to 400,000 distinct CDR3 sequences, 24% found once; its top ten account for about 0.74%.

Sample: naive CD8+ T cells from blood, with Jurkat cell RNA spiked in. Subset of the sample: FACS-sorted CD8+CD4-CCR7+CD45RA+ naive T cells. The TCR was taken from a human donor in good health. Some libraries in this study had Jurkat cell RNA spiked in. The rearrangement links TRBV9 to TRBJ2-2; 10 bases line up with TRBD2. CDR3 region: CASASSGSSFGELFF. The CDR3 DNA reads as TGTGCCAGCGCTTCTAGCGGGAGCAGTTTCGGGGAGCTGTTTTTT. The whole variable domain, filled in from reference TRBV9 and TRBJ2-2, reads DSGVTQTPKHLITATGQRVTLRCSPRSGDLSVYWYQQSLDQGLQFLIQYYNGEERAKGNILERFSAQQFPDLHSELNLSSLELGDSALYFCASASSGSSFGELFFGEGSRLTVL.